A selection of T cell receptor beta chains follows, all from one sample in a study of PD-1 blockade in classical Hodgkin lymphoma. Sequencing was performed with immunoSEQ multiplex PCR; in TCRdb, only in-frame clones are kept and a portion is missing. The repertoire consists of 40,000 to 45,000 clones, with 60% to 80% occurring once and the leading ten covering approximately 2.6%. Sample: peripheral blood mononuclear cells (PBMCs), taken before the fourth cycle of nivolumab. These receptors all stem from a human donor with classical Hodgkin lymphoma. CDR3s include the opening cysteine and the closing phenylalanine or tryptophan. D genes are given only for firm matches. Only some rows state a clone size, as once, few, many or a class for expanded clones.

J gene,D gene,V gene,clone size,CDR3 DNA,CDR3 protein
TRBJ2-7,-,TRBV29-1,-,TGCAGCGTTACGGGGGGCCTTGCTAATTACGAGCAGTACTTC,CSVTGGLANYEQYF
TRBJ1-4,-,TRBV5-1,-,TGCGCCAGCTCCCACGCCCGGGGGGGTACGAATGAAAAACTGTTTTTT,CASSHARGGTNEKLFF
TRBJ2-1,TRBD1,TRBV10-3,-,TGTGCCATCAGTGAGACAGGGGGCGATGAGCAGTTCTTC,CAISETGGDEQFF
TRBJ2-5,-,TRBV6-1,-,TGTGCCAGCAGTGAAACAGGGGCTAGCGCAGGGACCCAGTACTTC,CASSETGASAGTQYF
TRBJ1-1,-,TRBV12-5,few,TGTGCTAGTGGCCCCGGGACTTCTGAAGCTTTCTTT,CASGPGTSEAFF
TRBJ2-7,TRBD1,TRBV6-1,-,TGTGCCAGCAGTATCTGGACAGGGAAGAGGGGCGAGCAGTACTTC,CASSIWTGKRGEQYF
TRBJ1-1,TRBD1,TRBV27,-,TGTGCCAGCAGTCCTACTAGGGGGCCAAACACTGAAGCTTTCTTT,CASSPTRGPNTEAFF
TRBJ2-3,-,TRBV19,few,TGTGCCAGTAGCTCCGAAACAGATACGCAGTATTTT,CASSSETDTQYF
TRBJ2-1,-,TRBV6-1,-,TGTGCCAGCAGCCTCGGGTTCATTGAGCAGTTCTTC,CASSLGFIEQFF
TRBJ2-1,TRBD1,TRBV9,-,TGTGCCAGCAGCCCCCAACCGGGACAGGGATCAGGGTTTTCCTACAATGAGCAGTTCTTC,CASSPQPGQGSGFSYNEQFF
TRBJ2-1,-,TRBV28,-,TGTGCCAGCAGTTTAAGGGGGGACAATCGAAATGAGCAGTTCTTC,CASSLRGDNRNEQFF
TRBJ1-2,-,TRBV19,medium-sized,TGTGCCAGTCGGACAGACTTAAACTATGGCTACACCTTC,CASRTDLNYGYTF
TRBJ1-2,TRBD1,TRBV5-4,few,TGTGCCAGCAGCTTGGCCGGGACAGCTAACTATGGCTACACCTTC,CASSLAGTANYGYTF
TRBJ2-1,-,TRBV19,-,TGTGCCAGTAGTCCCTCAGACACCTTATACAATGAGCAGTTCTTC,CASSPSDTLYNEQFF
TRBJ2-2,-,TRBV7-8,-,TGTGCCAGCAGAGCACAAACAGGGAGCGGGGAGCTGTTTTTT,CASRAQTGSGELFF
TRBJ1-1,-,TRBV11-2,-,TGTGCCAGCAGGCAACCCGGAGGTGAAGCTTTCTTT,CASRQPGGEAFF
TRBJ2-7,-,TRBV2,-,TGTGCCAGCAAAAGCCGGGTTTCCTCCTACGAGCAGTACTTC,CASKSRVSSYEQYF
TRBJ2-5,-,TRBV7-8,-,TGTGCCAGCAGCTTAGGCGTAGGCTTCCAAGAGACCCAGTACTTC,CASSLGVGFQETQYF
TRBJ1-1,TRBD1,TRBV7-2,-,TGTGCCAGCAGCTCACAGGGGATAGGGAGAACAAGAATGACTGAAGCTTTCTTT,CASSSQGIGRTRMTEAFF
TRBJ1-5,-,TRBV6-6,-,TGTGCCAGCAGTTACGACGCTATCAAGCCCCAGCATTTT,CASSYDAIKPQHF
TRBJ2-6,-,TRBV13,-,TGTGCCAGCAGCTGCCGACAGTGCTCCTCTGGGGCCAACGTCCTGACTTTC,CASSCRQCSSGANVLTF
TRBJ1-6,-,TRBV27,few,TGTGCCAGCAGGCCTCCAAATTCACCCCTCCACTTT,CASRPPNSPLHF
TRBJ1-1,-,TRBV19,-,TGTGCCAGTAGTATTGTTCCCACGGGCACTGAAGCTTTCTTT,CASSIVPTGTEAFF
TRBJ2-7,-,TRBV25-1,-,TGTGCCAGCGGCGGGACAGCTTCCTACGAGCAGTACTTC,CASGGTASYEQYF
TRBJ2-2,-,TRBV7-2,once,TGTGCCAGCAGCTTTCAGAGTACTTCCACCGGGGAGCTGTTTTTT,CASSFQSTSTGELFF
TRBJ2-1,-,TRBV30,-,TGTGCCTGCTATTGGGGGGGCGAATGGTACAATGAGCAGTTCTTC,CACYWGGEWYNEQFF
TRBJ2-7,TRBD1,TRBV7-9,-,TGTGCCAGCAGCTTACGACAGGGCAAGAAGGACGAGCAGTACTTC,CASSLRQGKKDEQYF
TRBJ1-1,-,TRBV2,-,TGTGCCAGCAGTGAATCACTTCGGCGGATGAGAGATGAAGCTTTCTTT,CASSESLRRMRDEAFF
TRBJ2-7,-,TRBV7-5,-,TGTGCCAGAAAAGCCCCCAGGGGGAGGGGGTTCTACGAGCAGTACTTC,CARKAPRGRGFYEQYF
TRBJ2-3,TRBD2,TRBV28,-,TGTGCCAGCAGCCTGGTTCGGCAGCGGGGGTTCACAGATACGCAGTATTTT,CASSLVRQRGFTDTQYF
TRBJ2-6,TRBD1,TRBV7-3,-,TGTGCCAGCAGCTTACAGGGGGCCGACTCTGGGGCCAACGTCCTGACTTTC,CASSLQGADSGANVLTF
TRBJ2-2,-,TRBV19,-,TGTGCCGGTAGGAAACAGGGTCTCACCGGGGAGCTGTTTTTT,CAGRKQGLTGELFF
TRBJ2-4,TRBD2,TRBV11-2,-,TGTGCCAGCAGCTTAGATCTCGGGGGGTTTAACATTCAGTACTTC,CASSLDLGGFNIQYF
TRBJ2-2,-,TRBV28,-,TGTGCCAGCAGTTTCGTGGGGGCGAACACCGGGGAGCTGTTTTTT,CASSFVGANTGELFF
TRBJ2-3,-,TRBV7-9,-,TGTGCCAGCAGCCAGGGGTGGCAGTCTCTCACAGATACGCAGTATTTT,CASSQGWQSLTDTQYF
TRBJ2-5,-,TRBV5-4,-,TGTGCCAGCAGCTTGACACTCGGGACCCAGTACTTC,CASSLTLGTQYF
TRBJ1-5,TRBD1,TRBV27,few,TGTGCCAGCAGTTTAACAGGGGGGCAGCCCCAGCATTTT,CASSLTGGQPQHF
TRBJ2-3,-,TRBV16,-,TGTGCCAGCAGCCAAGAAGTCTCGTACACAGATACGCAGTATTTT,CASSQEVSYTDTQYF
TRBJ2-7,-,TRBV27,-,TGTGCCAGCAGTGGCCGGACGGACTCCTACGAGCAGTACTTC,CASSGRTDSYEQYF
TRBJ1-3,-,TRBV9,-,TGTGCCAGCAGCGGAGATGGAAACACCATATATTTT,CASSGDGNTIYF
TRBJ2-3,-,TRBV2,few,TGTGCCAGCGCCTTAGAGGGAGGAGGCACAGATACGCAGTATTTT,CASALEGGGTDTQYF
TRBJ1-1,-,TRBV14,-,TGTGCCAGCAGCCAAGTTTACGGGGGGACTGAAGCTTTCTTT,CASSQVYGGTEAFF
TRBJ2-5,-,TRBV2,-,TGTGCCAGCAGTGATAGGGTAGCGACGGAGACCCAGTACTTC,CASSDRVATETQYF
TRBJ1-2,-,TRBV29-1,-,TGCAGCGTTGAAGGGGGGAGGTGGGGCTACACCTTC,CSVEGGRWGYTF
TRBJ2-5,-,TRBV2,few,TGTGCCAGCAGTCCAGGGGCATCCCCCCAAGAGACCCAGTACTTC,CASSPGASPQETQYF
TRBJ1-6,-,TRBV5-6,-,TGTGCCAGCAGCTTGGCAGGGTTTAATTCACCCCTCCACTTT,CASSLAGFNSPLHF
TRBJ1-2,TRBD1,TRBV19,-,TGTGCCAGCACCGGGACAGTAGAAGCTAACTATGGCTACACCTTC,CASTGTVEANYGYTF
TRBJ1-2,-,TRBV7-9,-,TGTGCCAGCAGTTTCGACTCCGGGTTCATGGGTGGCTACACCTTC,CASSFDSGFMGGYTF
TRBJ1-3,-,TRBV5-4,once,TGTGCCAGCAGCTTAACGTCCTCTGGAAACACCATATATTTT,CASSLTSSGNTIYF
TRBJ1-6,-,TRBV27,few,TGTGCCAGCAGTCTACAAGCCGGGACCGTAAAGATCCACTTT,CASSLQAGTVKIHF
TRBJ2-7,TRBD1,TRBV4-3,once,TGCGCCAGCAGCCAAGGACAACAGGGGGCCTTTTACGAGCAGTACTTC,CASSQGQQGAFYEQYF
TRBJ1-1,-,TRBV25-1,-,TGTGCCAGCAGTCTAGAGATTAAAGCTTTCTTT,CASSLEIKAFF
TRBJ2-5,-,TRBV7-2,few,TGTGCCAGCAGCTTAGTCGGGACTCAAGAGACCCAGTACTTC,CASSLVGTQETQYF
TRBJ1-1,-,TRBV16,-,TGTGCCAGCAGCCTAGCCGACGAGGAGGACACTGAAGCTTTCTTT,CASSLADEEDTEAFF